Shown below are 20 T cell receptor beta chains from a single sample sequenced in a study of human T cells and chemical hapten exposure. TCRdb re-called the RACE reads through MiXCR, storing one row per CDR3 protein. The profile shows tens of thousands of distinct CDR3 sequences, about 10% of them singletons. Time point given: pre-sensitization, week 0. Sample treatment: therapeutic diphenylcyclopropenone sensitization with weekly scalp DPC. The source was whole blood, collected in connection with sensitization to the hapten diphenylcyclopropenone (DPC). Every receptor here comes from a young man with alopecia areata. Some clones in this sample may be carry-over from other donors' samples.

This chain links TRBV9 with TRBJ2-1; D possibly uses TRBD1 or TRBD2 (5 bases each). The V gene lost 4 bases and the J gene lost 6 bases, with 20 bases spanning the gap. Germline assignment: CDR1 SGDLS and CDR2 YYNGEE. This CDR3 is built from 16 residues. CDR3 protein: CASSTGRRGWVNEQFF. The CDR3 coding sequence is TGTGCCAGCAGCACGGGACGGCGAGGGTGGGTCAATGAGCAGTTCTTC.

The rearrangement links TRBV2 to TRBJ2-1; D unresolved. V dropped 8 bases and J dropped 6 bases, with 8 bases sitting between them. The CDR3 covers 11 residues. CDR1 is SNHLY, CDR2 FYNNEI, per germline. Here the CDR3 reads CASPLGNEQFF. DNA of the CDR3: TGTGCCAGCCCTCTGGGCAATGAGCAGTTCTTC.

This clonotype was seen at least ten times. One end of the junction is discordant with germline, which a read error may explain. DNA for the CDR3: TGCAGTGCTGGAGAAACCGGGACAGGGTTAATGGGAGAGACCCAGTACTTC. This sequence encodes CSAGETGTGLMGETQYF. V is TRBV20-1 and J is TRBJ2-5; TRBD1 matches at 9 bases. This CDR3 spans 17 amino acids. The V gene's germline CDR1 is DFQATT and CDR2 SNEGSKA (reference sequence).

This clonotype has a handful of counts. The chain couples TRBV18 to TRBJ1-2; D might be TRBD1 (6 bases). V dropped 3 bases and J dropped 3 bases, with 14 bases sitting between them. This CDR3 has 15 amino acids. From germline, CDR1 is KGHSH and CDR2 LQKENI. CDR3 nucleotides: TGTGCCAGCTCACCCCAACAGGGTTCTGACTATGGCTACACCTTC. It encodes CASSPQQGSDYGYTF.

This clonotype has just a few counts. The chain combines TRBV12-3 or TRBV12-4 with TRBJ1-5; D is unclear. There are 13 residues in the CDR3. V lost 2 bases and J 5 bases, leaving 7 bases between the germline ends. The CDR3 nucleotides are TGTGCCAGCAGTTTACGGGGATATCAGCCCCAGCATTTT. This gives the protein CASSLRGYQPQHF.

The V call is TRBV28, the J call TRBJ2-6; the D is unclear. There are 15 residues in the CDR3. Trimming removed 2 bases at V and 4 bases at J, with 9 bases between. Germline V lookup: CDR1 MDHEN, CDR2 SYDVKM. The CDR3 DNA follows: TGTGCCAGCAGTTTACACGGACCCGGGGCCAACGTCCTGACTTTC. This sequence encodes CASSLHGPGANVLTF.

This clonotype was seen a few times. The chain uses TRBV7-3 and TRBJ2-3, with 8 bases that match TRBD2. The CDR3 is 15 amino acids. The germline CDR1 and CDR2 sequences are SGHTA and FQGTGA. V was clipped by 5 bases and J by 4 bases; unmatched bases: 8. The CDR3 region has the DNA TGTGCCAGCAGCCCTACGGGGGGGCGATCAGATACGCAGTATTTT. Translation gives CASSPTGGRSDTQYF.

J is TRBJ2-7 and V is TRBV7-2; D is unresolved. The germline V gene encodes CDR1 SGHTA and CDR2 FQGNSA. The CDR3 spans 13 residues. The V and J ends lost 5 bases and 7 bases respectively, with 15 bases between them. The CDR3 loop is CASSPLLNGEQYV. In DNA, the CDR3 is TGTGCCAGCAGCCCCCTCCTTAATGGGGAGCAGTACGTC.

The chain has TRBV7-8 and TRBJ2-6, with D possibly TRBD1 on 6 matching bases. The germline gives CDR1 SGHVS, CDR2 FQNEAQ. The CDR3 contains 17 residues. The V end was cut by 5 bases, the J end by 0 bases, with 14 bases between. For the CDR3, the DNA is TGTGCCAGCAGCCCCGGACAGACTCGCTCTGGGGCCAACGTCCTGACTTTC. Amino acid sequence: CASSPGQTRSGANVLTF.

The V call is TRBV7-7, the J call TRBJ2-1, with D unclear. V shed 5 bases and J shed 9 bases, with 14 bases lying between them. Germline loops: CDR1 SSHAT, CDR2 FNYEAQ (reference sequence). There are 13 residues in the CDR3. DNA of the CDR3: TGTGCCAGCAGCCCTCAGATTCTCACTGAGCAGTTCTTC. Translated: CASSPQILTEQFF. Filled out from reference TRBV7-7 and TRBJ2-1, the complete variable domain reads GAGVSQSPRYKVTKRGQDVTLRCDPISSHATLYWYQQALGQGPEFLTYFNYEAQPDKSGLPSDRFSAERPEGSISTLTIQRTEQRDSAMYRCASSPQILTEQFFGPGTRLTVL.

The chain couples TRBV11-1 to TRBJ2-5; D is unresolved. Trimming removed 3 bases from V and 3 bases from J, with 2 bases in between. The length of the CDR3 is 11 residues. Germline CDR1 reads SGHAT; CDR2 reads FQDESV (reference sequence). The chain's CDR3 is CASSFEETQYF. The CDR3 DNA follows: TGTGCCAGCAGCTTTGAAGAGACCCAGTACTTC.

In nucleotides, the CDR3 is TGCAGTGCTCCTCTGACTAGCCTGAATGAGCAGTTCTTC. Translating gives CSAPLTSLNEQFF. J is TRBJ2-1 and V is TRBV20-1; 7 bases line up with TRBD2. This CDR3 region has 13 residues. The germline gives CDR1 DFQATT, CDR2 SNEGSKA (reference sequence). Trimming removed 5 bases from V and 7 bases from J; junction bases left unmatched: 8.

This clonotype was recorded at least ten times. J is TRBJ2-3 and V is TRBV10-2; 9 bases fit TRBD2. In germline, CDR1 is WSHSY, CDR2 SAAADI. This CDR3 comprises 17 residues. The V segment lost 3 bases and the J segment 7 bases; nucleotides outside the gene matches: 14. The CDR3 reads CASSDPSGTSAGHTQYF. In DNA form, the CDR3 reads TGCGCCAGCAGTGATCCTAGCGGGACCTCCGCAGGTCATACGCAGTATTTT.

This clonotype showed up just a few times. This sequence joins TRBV12-3 or TRBV12-4 and TRBJ2-1; D uncertain. This CDR3 comprises 13 residues. The V and J ends lost 3 bases and 4 bases respectively, with 7 bases between them. The CDR3 DNA reads TGTGCCAGCAGTTTTGGGGTATACAATGAGCAGTTCTTC. This translates into CASSFGVYNEQFF.

This clonotype has a handful of counts. The genes are TRBV18 and TRBJ2-3; D tentatively fits TRBD1 or TRBD2 (5 bases each). Germline V gene lookup returns CDR1 KGHSH and CDR2 LQKENI. The length of the CDR3 is 18 residues. Deletions cut 3 bases from V and 0 bases from J, with 19 bases between. For the CDR3, the DNA is TGTGCCAGCTCACCGGGACCACGGTTAATGACTAGCACAGATACGCAGTATTTT. Translating it yields CASSPGPRLMTSTDTQYF.

At least ten counts were recorded for this clonotype. CDR3 amino acids: CASSRQYYYEQYV. Here the CDR3 DNA reads TGTGCCAGCAGTCGACAGTATTATTACGAGCAGTACGTC. The chain recombines TRBV6-2 or TRBV6-3 with TRBJ2-7, with D maybe TRBD1 (5 bases). V lost 5 bases and J lost 4, with 12 bases in between. Germline CDR1 is MNHEY and CDR2 is SVGEGT. This CDR3 is 13 amino acids long.

The V call is TRBV12-3 or TRBV12-4, the J call TRBJ1-5; the D gene is possibly TRBD1 (6 bases). This CDR3 is built from 14 residues. V was clipped by 10 bases and J by 0 bases, with 13 bases between them. CDR3 coding DNA: TGTGCCACCACCCTGGACAGTAGCAATCAGCCCCAGCATTTT. Translated, it gives CATTLDSSNQPQHF.

This clonotype was detected many times. In DNA form, the CDR3 reads TGTGCCAGTAGTACCCGGCAGGGGACGAACTATGGCTACACCTTC. This sequence encodes CASSTRQGTNYGYTF. The chain combines TRBV19 with TRBJ1-2, with D perhaps matching TRBD1 (6 bases). This CDR3 comprises 15 residues. Trimming removed 4 bases from V and 2 bases from J, with 14 bases in between. The germline V gene encodes CDR1 LNHDA and CDR2 SQIVND (reference sequence).

This clonotype was seen many times. This chain links TRBV27 with TRBJ1-6, with 9 bases that match TRBD1. J was trimmed by 5 bases and V by 2 bases; bases with no gene match: 10. CDR3 length: 18 amino acids. The germline gives CDR1 MNHEY, CDR2 SMNVEV (reference sequence). DNA for the CDR3: TGTGCCAGCAGTTTAAGCCCACACGGGACAGGGAATAATTCACCCCTCCACTTT. Amino acid sequence: CASSLSPHGTGNNSPLHF.

The chain combines TRBV7-2 with TRBJ2-5; D is uncertain. The CDR3 has 15 amino acids. Trimming removed 1 base at V and 5 bases at J, with 14 bases between. Germline CDR1 and CDR2: SGHTA and FQGNSA. The CDR3 is CASSLVGRVGETQYF. The CDR3 bases are TGTGCCAGCAGCTTAGTCGGTAGGGTTGGCGAGACCCAGTACTTC.